The clone carrying this TCR beta chain has just a few counts. Its target is unknown. Constant-segment primers were used for 5'RACE, and the resulting TCR alpha and TCR beta cDNA libraries carried sample barcodes and UMIs. TCRdb called the 5' RACE reads again in MiXCR, with one record for every CDR3 protein. The top ten clones hold approximately 12% of a sample with 450,000 to 700,000 distinct CDR3 sequences, 15% to 20% of them seen once. The sample belongs to a study of T-cell memory formation after mild COVID-19. Study details: TCR clusters mostly belonged to single donors.

General study points: A second wave of clones peaked on day 37, and their SARS-CoV-2 specificity went unconfirmed. Day 15 to 85 contracting clones showed balanced CD4/CD8; later expanders leaned CD4+.

Germline V lookup: CDR1 MNHEY, CDR2 SMNVEV (reference sequence). The V and J ends lost 4 bases and 5 bases respectively, with 20 bases between them. The CDR3 loop spans 16 amino acids. The V call is TRBV27, the J call TRBJ1-1, with TRBD1 as a possible D gene (5 bases). The sample was PBMCs or a T cell subset sorted from them (not recorded which). The source of this sequence is an adult woman who had mild COVID-19 (a few samples of this study predate the infection). Cell type and time point are not known. CDR3 nucleotide sequence: TGTGCCAGCAGTTCTACCCGGGACTTCTGGGGGACTGAAGCTTTCTTT. Amino acids: CASSSTRDFWGTEAFF.